This is a list of T cell receptor beta chains from one sample in a study of T-cell memory formation after mild COVID-19. TCRdb reprocessed the 5' RACE reads with MiXCR, giving one entry per CDR3 protein. The sample records around 300,000 distinct CDR3 sequences, roughly a fifth being singletons. Material for sequencing was PBMCs or a T cell subset sorted from them (not recorded which). These receptors came from a man in his late teens or twenties who had mild COVID-19 (a few samples of this study predate the infection). Cell type and time point are not known. Both conserved end residues are part of each CDR3. The D gene is left open where the match is weak. The size field is filled for only some rows; it gives once, few, many or a size class.

v_gene	abundance	d_gene	j_gene	CDR3aa	CDR3nt
TRBV18	.	.	TRBJ2-3	CASSPIRGTDTQYF	TGTGCCAGCTCACCAATAAGGGGAACAGATACGCAGTATTTT
TRBV6-2/TRBV6-3	few	.	TRBJ2-2	CASSYSGGALTGELFF	TGTGCCAGCAGTTACTCAGGGGGGGCTTTGACCGGGGAGCTGTTTTTT
TRBV12-5	few	.	TRBJ1-1	CASGLVLGPSNTEAFF	TGTGCTAGTGGTTTGGTACTTGGACCGTCGAACACTGAAGCTTTCTTT
TRBV24-1	.	.	TRBJ1-2	CATSETRTGSFDGYTF	TGTGCCACCAGTGAGACGCGCACAGGGTCATTTGACGGCTACACCTTC
TRBV7-3	.	TRBD2	TRBJ2-1	CASSPPGSGGEQFF	TGTGCCAGCAGCCCCCCGGGAAGCGGGGGCGAGCAGTTCTTC
TRBV12-3/TRBV12-4	many	.	TRBJ2-1	CASSLVQGNEQFF	TGTGCCAGCAGTTTAGTCCAGGGCAATGAGCAGTTCTTC
TRBV6-5	few	.	TRBJ1-2	CASTSSWRGINGYTF	TGTGCCAGCACCTCCTCTTGGCGGGGGATCAATGGCTACACCTTC
TRBV7-3	few	.	TRBJ2-3	CASSSPPGGSTDTQYF	TGTGCCAGCAGCTCCCCGCCCGGCGGAAGCACAGATACGCAGTATTTT
TRBV12-3/TRBV12-4	few	.	TRBJ2-5	CASSLPATEETQYF	TGTGCCAGCAGTCTGCCGGCGACAGAAGAGACCCAGTACTTC
TRBV2	.	TRBD2	TRBJ2-1	CASSVEHLAGANF	TGTGCCAGCAGTGTAGAGCACCTAGCGGGGGCCAACTTC
TRBV6-2/TRBV6-3	.	TRBD2	TRBJ2-3	CASRKSGAVGDTQYF	TGTGCCAGCAGGAAGAGCGGGGCAGTTGGAGATACGCAGTATTTT
TRBV21-1	.	.	TRBJ2-5	CASVTYQETQYF	TGTGCCAGCGTAACGTACCAAGAGACCCAGTACTTC
TRBV20-1	.	.	TRBJ2-7	CSARDFTTYEQYF	TGCAGTGCTAGAGACTTTACCACCTACGAGCAGTACTTC
TRBV7-9	once	TRBD1	TRBJ2-1	CASSAPGTGYNEQFF	TGTGCCAGCAGCGCTCCCGGGACAGGGTACAATGAGCAGTTCTTC
TRBV7-8	.	TRBD2	TRBJ2-3	CASSLSSGGVTDTQYF	TGTGCCAGCAGCCTGAGTAGCGGGGGGGTCACAGATACGCAGTATTTT
TRBV28	many	TRBD1	TRBJ2-5	CASRDRGRGETQYF	TGTGCCAGCAGAGACAGGGGGCGCGGGGAGACCCAGTACTTC
TRBV5-1	few	.	TRBJ2-1	CASSLQGSASYNEQFF	TGCGCCAGCAGCTTGCAGGGGTCAGCCTCCTACAATGAGCAGTTCTTC